The sequence of this T cell receptor beta chain was determined in a study of shared clonotypes between healthy human individuals. The CDR3 covers 13 residues. The germline V gene has CDR1 LNHNV and CDR2 YYDKDF (reference sequence). The germline V and J ends were trimmed by 8 bases and 5 bases, with 15 bases remaining between them. Under the authors' procedure: Filtering was not the same, since immunoSEQ gave junction-only sequences without quality scores. Data came from immunoSEQ multiplex PCR; TCRdb stores just in-frame clones and leaves some out. V, J and clone size derive from that table, while D and trimming were established from the DNA sequence. The data show some 2.4 million clones, 93% seen once.

The TCR originated in a man aged 18 to 29 in good health. Some clones in this sample may be carry-over from other donors' samples. Sequencing input: naive CD4+ T cells from PBMCs. Subset denoted: CD45RA+ positively selected. The chain joins TRBV15 to TRBJ2-5; D may match TRBD1 or TRBD2 (5 bases each). CDR3 residues: CATGVSGTETQYF. CDR3 coding DNA: TGTGCCACCGGTGTGTCGGGGACGGAGACCCAGTACTTC.